A single sample gave rise to the 10 T cell receptor beta chains below, sequenced in a study of blood T cell repertoires in COVID-19. The data were produced by immunoSEQ multiplex PCR, yet TCRdb's version contains in-frame clones alone and is incomplete. This table holds around 240,000 clones, 65% to 90% found once. Sequencing was carried out using peripheral blood. The receptors shown here come from a woman between 50 and 59 years old with acute or convalescent COVID-19.

This chain joins TRBV2 and TRBJ1-2; 11 positions match TRBD1. V lost 7 bases, J lost 5 bases, and 9 bases stayed unmatched. In germline, CDR1 is SNHLY, CDR2 FYNNEI. The CDR3 length is 15 residues. The CDR3 DNA reads as TGTGCCAGCACCCTAGGACAGGGGGCGCTATATGGCTACACCTTC. Translated: CASTLGQGALYGYTF.

The CDR3 here is CATSRDLGAGQPQHF. In DNA, the CDR3 is TGTGCCACCAGCAGAGATTTGGGGGCGGGTCAGCCCCAGCATTTT. V gene TRBV15 combines with J gene TRBJ1-5; weak D call: TRBD1 (6 bases). V lost 0 bases, J lost 6 bases, and 12 bases lay in between. The CDR3 runs to 15 residues. Germline V CDR1 and CDR2: LNHNV, YYDKDF (reference sequence).

V usage is TRBV19 and J usage is TRBJ2-1, with TRBD1 as a possible D gene (5 bases). This CDR3 region has 16 residues. Per germline, CDR1 LNHDA and CDR2 SQIVND (reference sequence). V lost 8 bases and J lost 3, with 20 bases in between. DNA for the CDR3: TGTGCCAGTTCCCGAGGAACAAACAGGAACTACAATGAGCAGTTCTTC. Translation: CASSRGTNRNYNEQFF.

The V and J genes are TRBV27 and TRBJ2-1; 8 bases are a match to TRBD2. From germline, CDR1 is MNHEY and CDR2 SMNVEV (reference sequence). The CDR3 sequence is 15 residues long. With V trimmed by 7 bases and J by 4 bases, 9 bases remained unmatched. In DNA form, the CDR3 reads TGTGCCAGCATCGCGGCGGGGGGCAAATACAATGAGCAGTTCTTC. Translating it yields CASIAAGGKYNEQFF.

DNA for the CDR3: TGTGCCAGCAGTTGGCTAGCGGGGGGTAGGGATACGCAGTATTTT. Its protein product is CASSWLAGGRDTQYF. The chain joins TRBV2 to TRBJ2-3, with 11 positions matching TRBD2. The germline V gene encodes CDR1 SNHLY and CDR2 FYNNEI. The J segment lost 6 bases and the V segment lost 5 bases, leaving 7 bases of the junction unmatched. The CDR3 has 15 residues.

The CDR3 loop reads CATRGGAGTEAFF. Here the CDR3 DNA reads TGTGCCACCAGGGGAGGGGCTGGGACTGAAGCTTTCTTT. V gene TRBV24-1 combines with J gene TRBJ1-1, with D possibly being TRBD1 (5 bases). Germline lookup yields CDR1 KGHDR and CDR2 SFDVKD. The CDR3 is 13 amino acids. V was shortened by 7 bases and J by 5 bases, with 13 bases between the two germline ends.

The rearrangement joins TRBV9 to TRBJ2-1, with D maybe TRBD2 (5 bases). V dropped 0 bases and J dropped 9 bases, with 16 bases sitting between them. This CDR3 is 15 amino acids long. Germline CDR1 reads SGDLS; CDR2 reads YYNGEE. The CDR3 coding sequence is TGTGCCAGCAGCGTAGAGAGGGCTCGGAGCGGTGAGCAGTTCTTC. Translated, it gives CASSVERARSGEQFF. Full variable domain (missing parts from reference TRBV9 and TRBJ2-1): DSGVTQTPKHLITATGQRVTLRCSPRSGDLSVYWYQQSLDQGLQFLIQYYNGEERAKGNILERFSAQQFPDLHSELNLSSLELGDSALYFCASSVERARSGEQFFGPGTRLTVL.

J is TRBJ2-5 and V is TRBV12-3 or TRBV12-4; possibly TRBD2 for D (6 bases). The CDR3 runs 13 residues. V was clipped by 8 bases and J by 5 bases, with 15 bases between them. DNA for the CDR3: TGTGCCAGCGCTGGAGGGAGGTCGGAGACCCAGTACTTC. This sequence encodes CASAGGRSETQYF.

The chain carries TRBV5-1 and TRBJ2-1; the D gene is possibly TRBD1 (6 bases). The V and J ends lost 0 bases and 6 bases respectively, with 13 bases between them. Germline lookup yields CDR1 SGHRS and CDR2 YFSETQ. The CDR3 covers 15 residues. CDR3: CASSLDSGAANEQFF. DNA of the CDR3: TGCGCCAGCAGCTTGGATTCAGGGGCCGCCAATGAGCAGTTCTTC.

This chain uses TRBV7-9 with TRBJ1-1; D gene ambiguous. The CDR3 consists of 13 residues. Trimming took off 7 bases at V and 4 bases at J, with 13 bases between the two ends. CDR1 SEHNR and CDR2 FQNEAQ come from the germline V gene (reference sequence). The CDR3 loop reads CASISLAGTEAFF. The CDR3 coding sequence is TGTGCCAGCATCTCTCTGGCGGGCACTGAAGCTTTCTTT. Drawing the rest from reference TRBV7-9 and TRBJ1-1, the complete variable domain is DTGVSQNPRHKITKRGQNVTFRCDPISEHNRLYWYRQTLGQGPEFLTYFQNEAQLEKSRLLSDRFSAERPKGSFSTLEIQRTEQGDSAMYLCASISLAGTEAFFGQGTRLTVV.